The TCR beta chain described here comes from a study of shared clonotypes between healthy human individuals. Only in-frame clones appear in the TCRdb table, and some are missing; sequencing was by immunoSEQ multiplex PCR. The sample records about 2.2 million clones, roughly 91% being singletons. With regard to this clone: The sample holds other DNA sequences that translate to the same CDR3.

CD45RO negativity and positive selection for CCR7 defined naive CD8 cells, a population that excluded terminally differentiated effector memory CD45RA+ cells. The donors were all Caucasian adults (living in Nashville, Tennessee). The TCR comes from a man aged 18 to 35 in good health. Some clones in this sample may be carry-over from other donors' samples. Sequenced sample: naive CD8+ T cells from PBMCs.

The CDR3 DNA follows: TGTGCCAGCAGCTTGGGGGCGACTGAAGCTTTCTTT. Translation gives CASSLGATEAFF. The V call is TRBV5-4, the J call TRBJ1-1; D is unresolved. The CDR3 is 12 amino acids. The germline gives CDR1 SGHNT, CDR2 YYREEE (reference sequence). Trimming removed 0 bases from V and 5 bases from J, with 5 bases in between.